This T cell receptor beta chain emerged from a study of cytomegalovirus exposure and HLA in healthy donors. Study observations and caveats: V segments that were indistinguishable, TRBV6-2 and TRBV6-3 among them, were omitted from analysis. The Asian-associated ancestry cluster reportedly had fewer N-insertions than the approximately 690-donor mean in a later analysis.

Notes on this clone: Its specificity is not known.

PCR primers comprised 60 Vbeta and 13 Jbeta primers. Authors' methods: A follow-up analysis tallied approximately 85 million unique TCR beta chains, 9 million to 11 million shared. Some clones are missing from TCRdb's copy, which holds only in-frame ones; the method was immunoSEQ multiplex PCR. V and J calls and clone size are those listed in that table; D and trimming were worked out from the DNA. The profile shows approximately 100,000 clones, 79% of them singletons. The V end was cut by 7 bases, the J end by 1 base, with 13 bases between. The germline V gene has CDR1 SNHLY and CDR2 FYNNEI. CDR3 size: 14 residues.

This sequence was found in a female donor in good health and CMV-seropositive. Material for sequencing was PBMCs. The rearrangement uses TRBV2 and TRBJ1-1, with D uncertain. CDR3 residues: CASKVRGKNTEAFF. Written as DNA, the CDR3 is TGTGCCAGCAAGGTGAGAGGGAAGAACACTGAAGCTTTCTTT.